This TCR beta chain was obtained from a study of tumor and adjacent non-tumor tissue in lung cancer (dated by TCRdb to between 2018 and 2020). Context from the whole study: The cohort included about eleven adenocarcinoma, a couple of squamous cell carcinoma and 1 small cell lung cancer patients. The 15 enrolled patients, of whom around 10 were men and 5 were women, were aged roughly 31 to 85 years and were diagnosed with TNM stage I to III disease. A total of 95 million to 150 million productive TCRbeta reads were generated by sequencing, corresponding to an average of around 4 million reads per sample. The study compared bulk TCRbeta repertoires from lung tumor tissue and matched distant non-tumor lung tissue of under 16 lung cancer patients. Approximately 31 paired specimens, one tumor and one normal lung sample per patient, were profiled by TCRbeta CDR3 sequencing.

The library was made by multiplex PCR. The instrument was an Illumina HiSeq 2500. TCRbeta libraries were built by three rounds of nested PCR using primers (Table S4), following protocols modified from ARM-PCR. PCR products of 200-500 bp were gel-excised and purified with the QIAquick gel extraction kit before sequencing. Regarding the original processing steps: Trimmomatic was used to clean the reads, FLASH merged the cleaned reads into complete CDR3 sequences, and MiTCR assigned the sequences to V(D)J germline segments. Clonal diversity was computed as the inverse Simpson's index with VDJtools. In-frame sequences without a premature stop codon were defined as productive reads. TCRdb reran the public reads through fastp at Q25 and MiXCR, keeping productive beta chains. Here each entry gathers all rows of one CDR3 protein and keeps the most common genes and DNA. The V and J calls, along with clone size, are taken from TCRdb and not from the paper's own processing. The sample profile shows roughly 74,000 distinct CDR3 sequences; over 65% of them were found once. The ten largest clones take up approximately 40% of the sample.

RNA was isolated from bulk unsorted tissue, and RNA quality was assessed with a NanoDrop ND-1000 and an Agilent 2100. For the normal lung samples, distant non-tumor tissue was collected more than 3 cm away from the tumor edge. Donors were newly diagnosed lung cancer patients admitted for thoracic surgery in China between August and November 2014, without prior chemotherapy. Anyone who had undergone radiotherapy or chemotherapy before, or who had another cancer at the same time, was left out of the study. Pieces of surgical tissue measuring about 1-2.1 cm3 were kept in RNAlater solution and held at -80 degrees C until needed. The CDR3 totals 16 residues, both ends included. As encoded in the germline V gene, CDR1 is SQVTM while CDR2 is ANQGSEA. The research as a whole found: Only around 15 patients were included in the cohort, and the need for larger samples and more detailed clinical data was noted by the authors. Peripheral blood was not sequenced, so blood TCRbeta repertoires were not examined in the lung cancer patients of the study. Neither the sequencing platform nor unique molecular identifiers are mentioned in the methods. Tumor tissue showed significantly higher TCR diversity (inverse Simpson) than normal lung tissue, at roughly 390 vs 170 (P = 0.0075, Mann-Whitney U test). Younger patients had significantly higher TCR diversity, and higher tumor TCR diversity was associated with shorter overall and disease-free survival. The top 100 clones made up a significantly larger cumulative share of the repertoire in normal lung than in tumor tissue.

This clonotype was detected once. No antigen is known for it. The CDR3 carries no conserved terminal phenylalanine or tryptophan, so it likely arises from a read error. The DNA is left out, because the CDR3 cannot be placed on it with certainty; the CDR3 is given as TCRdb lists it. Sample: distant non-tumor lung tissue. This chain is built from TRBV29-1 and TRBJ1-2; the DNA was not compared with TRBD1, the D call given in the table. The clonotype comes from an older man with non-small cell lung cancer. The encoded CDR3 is CSVEDSDADSPYGYTC.